Sequencing of this T cell receptor (beta chain) was carried out in a study of human T cells and chemical hapten exposure. Regarding the study as a whole: With DPC sensitization, TCRs exceeding 1 in 1000 frequency showed no change.

Stated time point: healthy volunteer bleed at 6 weeks. RNA extraction used unfractionated whole blood as the source of total RNA. The CDR3 length is 16 residues. CDR1 and CDR2 from the germline V gene are DFQATT and SNEGSKA (reference sequence). Individual cDNA molecules in this library carried unique molecular identifiers. TCRdb reanalysed the RACE reads using MiXCR and keeps one entry per CDR3 protein. The top ten hold about 1.8% of the sample, which has some 81,000 distinct CDR3 sequences, about 8.6% seen once. With regard to this clonotype: Antigen unknown. Being one base from a much bigger clone, this may be a read error.

Sample: whole blood. The chain recombines TRBV20-1 with TRBJ2-2; D is tentatively TRBD1 or TRBD2 (6 bases each). The sequence was obtained from a female donor in good health. Some clones in this sample may be carry-over from other donors' samples. CDR3 amino acids: CSVRNRGGGCTGELFF. DNA for the CDR3: TGCAGCGTACGGAATAGAGGGGGAGGCTGCACCGGGGAGCTGTTTTTT.